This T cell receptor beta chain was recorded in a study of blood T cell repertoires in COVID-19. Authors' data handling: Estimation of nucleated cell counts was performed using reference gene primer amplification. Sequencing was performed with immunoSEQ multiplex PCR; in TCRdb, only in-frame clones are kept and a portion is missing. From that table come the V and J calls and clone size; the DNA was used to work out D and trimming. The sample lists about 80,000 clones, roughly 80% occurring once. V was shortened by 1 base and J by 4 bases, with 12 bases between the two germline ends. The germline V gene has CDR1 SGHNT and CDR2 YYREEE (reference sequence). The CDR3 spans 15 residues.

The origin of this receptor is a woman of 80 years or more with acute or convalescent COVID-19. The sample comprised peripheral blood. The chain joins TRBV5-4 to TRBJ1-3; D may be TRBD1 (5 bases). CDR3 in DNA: TGTGCCAGCAGCTTGCAGGGTTGGGGAGGAAACACCATATATTTT. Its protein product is CASSLQGWGGNTIYF.